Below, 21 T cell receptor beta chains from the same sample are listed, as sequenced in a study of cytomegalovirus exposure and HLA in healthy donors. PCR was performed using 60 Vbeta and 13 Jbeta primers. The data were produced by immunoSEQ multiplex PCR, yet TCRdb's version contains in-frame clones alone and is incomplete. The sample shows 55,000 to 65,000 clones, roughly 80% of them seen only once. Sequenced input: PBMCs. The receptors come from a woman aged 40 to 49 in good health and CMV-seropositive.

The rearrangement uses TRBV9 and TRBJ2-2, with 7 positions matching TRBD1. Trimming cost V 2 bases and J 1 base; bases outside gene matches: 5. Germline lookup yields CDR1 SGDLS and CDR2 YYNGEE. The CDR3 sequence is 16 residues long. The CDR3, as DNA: TGTGCCAGCAGCGTTCGGACAGGTCTGAACACCGGGGAGCTGTTTTTT. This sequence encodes CASSVRTGLNTGELFF.

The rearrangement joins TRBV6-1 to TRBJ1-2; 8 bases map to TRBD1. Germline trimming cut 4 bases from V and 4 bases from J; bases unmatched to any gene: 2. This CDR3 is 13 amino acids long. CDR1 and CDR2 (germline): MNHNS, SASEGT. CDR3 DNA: TGTGCCAGCAGTGGCGACAGGGGCTATGGCTACACCTTC. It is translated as CASSGDRGYGYTF.

This CDR3 is CASSPYTEAFF. Written as DNA, the CDR3 is TGTGCCAGCTCCCCATACACTGAAGCTTTCTTT. The chain recombines TRBV6-6 with TRBJ1-1; D is undetermined. This CDR3 has 11 residues. The germline V and J ends were trimmed by 8 bases and 3 bases, with 7 bases remaining between them. The V gene's germline CDR1 is MNHNY and CDR2 SVGAGI (reference sequence).

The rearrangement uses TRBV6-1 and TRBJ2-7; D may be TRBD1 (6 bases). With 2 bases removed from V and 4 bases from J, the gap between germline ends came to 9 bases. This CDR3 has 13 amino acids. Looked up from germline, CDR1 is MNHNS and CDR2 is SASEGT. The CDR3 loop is CASSEYREYEQYF. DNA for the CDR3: TGTGCCAGCAGTGAATACAGGGAGTACGAGCAGTACTTC.

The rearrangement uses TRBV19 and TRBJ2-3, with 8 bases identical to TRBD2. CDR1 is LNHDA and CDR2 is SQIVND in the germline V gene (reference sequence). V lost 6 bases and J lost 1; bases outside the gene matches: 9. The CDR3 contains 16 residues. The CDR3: CASSLVSGARTDTQYF. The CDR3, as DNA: TGTGCCAGTAGCTTGGTTAGCGGGGCTCGCACAGATACGCAGTATTTT.

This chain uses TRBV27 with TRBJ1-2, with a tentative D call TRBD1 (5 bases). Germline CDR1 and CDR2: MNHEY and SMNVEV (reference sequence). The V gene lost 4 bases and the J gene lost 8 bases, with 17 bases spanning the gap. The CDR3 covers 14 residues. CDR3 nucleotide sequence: TGTGCCAGCAGTTATAGGGGTAGGGAGGGAGGCTACACCTTC. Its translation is CASSYRGREGGYTF.

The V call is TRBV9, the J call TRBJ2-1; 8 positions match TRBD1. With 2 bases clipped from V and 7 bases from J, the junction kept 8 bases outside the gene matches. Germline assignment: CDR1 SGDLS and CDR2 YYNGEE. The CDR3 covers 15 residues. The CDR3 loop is CASSVFGQGGNEQFF. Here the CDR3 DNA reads TGTGCCAGCAGCGTTTTTGGACAGGGTGGGAATGAGCAGTTCTTC.

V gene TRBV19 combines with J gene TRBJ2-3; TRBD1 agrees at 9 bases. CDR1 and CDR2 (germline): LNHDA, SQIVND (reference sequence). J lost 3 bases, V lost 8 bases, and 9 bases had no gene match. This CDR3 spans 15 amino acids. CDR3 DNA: TGTGCCAGTTCTTTACCGGGACAGGGAACAGATACGCAGTATTTT. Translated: CASSLPGQGTDTQYF.

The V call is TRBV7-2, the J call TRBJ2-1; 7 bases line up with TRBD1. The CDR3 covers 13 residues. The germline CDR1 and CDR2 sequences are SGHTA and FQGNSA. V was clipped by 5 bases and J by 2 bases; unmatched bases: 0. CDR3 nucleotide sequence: TGTGCCAGCAGCACAGGGGCCTACAATGAGCAGTTCTTC. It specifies CASSTGAYNEQFF.

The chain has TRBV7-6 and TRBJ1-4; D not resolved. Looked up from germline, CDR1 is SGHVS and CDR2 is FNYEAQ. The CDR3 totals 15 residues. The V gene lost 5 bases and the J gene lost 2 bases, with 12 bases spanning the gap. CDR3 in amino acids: CASSPRGATNEKLFF. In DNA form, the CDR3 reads TGTGCCAGCAGCCCCCGAGGTGCCACTAATGAAAAACTGTTTTTT.

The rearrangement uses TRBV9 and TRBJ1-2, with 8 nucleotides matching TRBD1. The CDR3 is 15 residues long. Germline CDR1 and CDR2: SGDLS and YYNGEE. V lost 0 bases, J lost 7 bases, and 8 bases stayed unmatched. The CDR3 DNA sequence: TGTGCCAGCAGCGTAGCTGTTGCGGACAGGGCTGGCTACACCTTC. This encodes CASSVAVADRAGYTF.

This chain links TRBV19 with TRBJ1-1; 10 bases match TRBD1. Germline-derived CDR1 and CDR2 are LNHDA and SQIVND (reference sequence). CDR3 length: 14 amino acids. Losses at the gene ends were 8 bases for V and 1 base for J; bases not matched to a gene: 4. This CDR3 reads CASQRDRGNTEAFF. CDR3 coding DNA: TGTGCCAGTCAGCGGGACAGGGGGAACACTGAAGCTTTCTTT.

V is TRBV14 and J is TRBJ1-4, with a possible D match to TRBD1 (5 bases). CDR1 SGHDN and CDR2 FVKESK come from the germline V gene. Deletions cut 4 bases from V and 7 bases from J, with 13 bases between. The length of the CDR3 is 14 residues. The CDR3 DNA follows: TGTGCCAGCAGCCCGCAGGGTAGGAGTGAAAAACTGTTTTTT. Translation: CASSPQGRSEKLFF.

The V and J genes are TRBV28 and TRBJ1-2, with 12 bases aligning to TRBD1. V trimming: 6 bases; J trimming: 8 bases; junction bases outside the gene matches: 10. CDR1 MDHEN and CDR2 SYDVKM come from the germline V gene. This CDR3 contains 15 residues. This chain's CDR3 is CASRGAGTGGDGYTF. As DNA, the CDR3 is TGTGCCAGCAGGGGGGCCGGGACAGGGGGCGACGGCTACACCTTC.

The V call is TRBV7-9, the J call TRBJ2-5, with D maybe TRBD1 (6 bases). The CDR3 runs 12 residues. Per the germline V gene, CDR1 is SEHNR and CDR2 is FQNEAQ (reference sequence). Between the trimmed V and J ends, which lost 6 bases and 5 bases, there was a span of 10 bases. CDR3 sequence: CASRSGVETQYF. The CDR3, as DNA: TGTGCCAGCAGGTCAGGGGTGGAGACCCAGTACTTC.

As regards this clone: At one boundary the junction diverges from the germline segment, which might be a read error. CDR3 in DNA: TGTTCCAGCAGCTTAAGTAGCGGGGGGTCAGATACGCAGTATTTT. Protein: CSSSLSSGGSDTQYF. The genes are TRBV7-9 and TRBJ2-3; 10 bases agree with TRBD2. CDR3 length: 15 residues. Germline CDR1 reads SEHNR; CDR2 reads FQNEAQ (reference sequence).

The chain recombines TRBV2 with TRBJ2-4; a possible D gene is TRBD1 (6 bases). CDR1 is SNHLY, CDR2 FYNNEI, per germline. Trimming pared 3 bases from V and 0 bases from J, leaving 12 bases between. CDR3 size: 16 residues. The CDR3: CASSDSGTLAKNIQYF. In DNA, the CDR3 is TGTGCCAGCAGTGATTCGGGGACACTAGCCAAAAACATTCAGTACTTC.

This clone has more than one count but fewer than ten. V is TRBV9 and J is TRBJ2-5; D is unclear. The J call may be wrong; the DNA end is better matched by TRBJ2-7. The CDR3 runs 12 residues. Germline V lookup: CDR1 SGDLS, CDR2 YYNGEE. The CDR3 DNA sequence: TGTGCCAGCAGCTCTAGCTCCTACGAGCAGTACTTC. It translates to CASSSSSYEQYF.

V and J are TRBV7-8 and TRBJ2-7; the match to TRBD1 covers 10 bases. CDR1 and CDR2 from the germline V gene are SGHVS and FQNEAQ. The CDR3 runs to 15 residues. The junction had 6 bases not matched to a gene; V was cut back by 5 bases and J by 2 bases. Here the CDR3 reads CASSPGQGLTYEQYF. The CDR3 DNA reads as TGTGCCAGCAGCCCGGGACAGGGGCTTACCTACGAGCAGTACTTC.

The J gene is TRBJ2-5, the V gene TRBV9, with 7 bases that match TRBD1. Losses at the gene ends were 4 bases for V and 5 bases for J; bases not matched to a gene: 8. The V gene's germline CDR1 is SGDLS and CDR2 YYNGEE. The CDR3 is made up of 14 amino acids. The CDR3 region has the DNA TGTGCCAGCAGCTTATATGGGACAGAGGAGACCCAGTACTTC. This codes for CASSLYGTEETQYF. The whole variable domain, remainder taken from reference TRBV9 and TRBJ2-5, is DSGVTQTPKHLITATGQRVTLRCSPRSGDLSVYWYQQSLDQGLQFLIQYYNGEERAKGNILERFSAQQFPDLHSELNLSSLELGDSALYFCASSLYGTEETQYFGPGTRLLVL.

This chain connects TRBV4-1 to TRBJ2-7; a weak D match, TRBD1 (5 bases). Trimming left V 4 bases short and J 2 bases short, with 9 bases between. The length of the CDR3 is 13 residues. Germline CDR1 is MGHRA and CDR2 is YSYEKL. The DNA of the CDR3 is TGCGCCAGCAGCCTGACAGAGACCTACGAGCAGTACTTC. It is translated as CASSLTETYEQYF.